This TCR beta chain was sequenced during a study of vaccination and CD4 T cells after COVID-19. This CDR3 region has 13 residues. CDR1 is SNHLY and CDR2 is FYNNEI in the germline V gene. The V end lost 5 bases, the J end lost 8 bases, and 10 bases lay between the germline ends. This clonotype is medium-sized in the sample. Its antigen is currently unknown. Study-wide points: Of the reactive clones in convalescent patients, a median 86.3% showed up only post-vaccination.

Treatment reported: approximately 10-day PBMC culture with coronavirus spike peptide pools or control peptides (ViraFEST assay). Scientists ran DNA taken from cultured CD4+ T cells through the Oncomine TCR Beta short-read assay for sequencing. MiXCR was run by TCRdb on the PCR reads, yielding one entry per CDR3 protein. The sample lists under 25,000 distinct CDR3 sequences; 67% were seen once. The sample consisted of CD4+ T cells from blood, cultured in vitro. The source is a human donor who had recovered from COVID-19. This rearrangement joins TRBV2 to TRBJ1-6; perhaps TRBD1 as D (5 bases). This CDR3 is CASSLSRDSPLHF. For the CDR3, the DNA is TGTGCCAGCAGTCTATCCAGGGATTCACCCCTCCACTTT.